This TCR beta chain emerged from a study of prognosis after radiotherapy for stage I lung cancer. General study points: Frequencies of TRBV and TRBJ gene use reportedly varied by whether patients had metastases.

Genomic DNA was the source, and TCR beta CDR3 was amplified from it by two-round multiplex PCR. Primers (each specific to one TRBV or TRBJ gene) were used in first-round PCR. TCRdb processed the multiplex PCR reads anew with MiXCR; each CDR3 protein has one entry. Among tens of thousands of distinct CDR3 sequences, roughly 41% were seen once, and the ten largest hold about 30%. Worth noting for this clonotype: Its antigen is not identified. A far larger clone lies a single base away; this is likely a read error.

Per germline, CDR1 MRHNA and CDR2 SNTAGT. This CDR3 has 16 residues. The sequences come from PBMCs, collected before or after stereotactic body radiation therapy (not recorded which). The chain combines TRBV6-4 with TRBJ2-1; the D gene is possibly TRBD1 (5 bases). This clonotype was obtained from a donor older than 45 with non-small cell lung cancer. The CDR3 spells CASSYLTVTTYNEQLF. The CDR3 DNA follows: TGTGCCAGCAGTTACTTGACAGTTACCACCTACAATGAGCAGTTATTC.